This TCR beta chain was profiled in a study of siplizumab effects on memory and regulatory T cells (dated by TCRdb to between 2018 and 2020). Study-wide context: The effect of the anti-CD2 antibody siplizumab on alloreactive T-cell subsets was examined in allogeneic mixed lymphocyte reactions constructed from human PBMCs. Study-wide conclusions, independent of this receptor: Of the alloreactive CD4+ clones that could be mapped, the Treg-derived share averaged roughly 69% with siplizumab compared with roughly 27% in control reactions. Unstimulated naive T cells appeared more diverse than memory T cells, and naive cells seemed to contribute substantially to the alloresponse. No functional confirmation was obtained for the suppressive function of proliferating Tregs from siplizumab cultures. The cumulative frequency of alloreactive sequences that could be traced back to unstimulated CD4+ memory T cells was significantly reduced by siplizumab. Because sequences below about 10^-5 frequency were poorly captured, only a minor fraction of alloreactive clones could be mapped to unstimulated subsets. For roughly 80-96% of proliferating CD4+ or CD8+ clones, no naive or memory phenotype could be assigned.

Receptors were amplified or captured by the immunoSEQ multiplex PCR assay. Roughly 10^5 TCR templates per sample were assayed on the deep sequencing platform. Genomic DNA extracted from sorted T cells was used for TCRbeta CDR3 sequencing. In the paper's pipeline: Clonal analysis of TCRbeta CDR3 data was done in the R programming language. Comparing unstimulated samples against CFSE-low samples taken after the reaction was how alloreactive CD4+ and CD8+ clones were defined. Regulatory or non-regulatory origin of alloreactive CD4+ clones was assigned by matching sequences to the sorted unstimulated Treg and non-Treg repertoires. The table comes from immuneACCESS by way of TCRdb, which keeps in-frame sequences with V and J called. Part of the clones is missing from these tables; in studies checked, under half for an unresolved V gene and the rest for unknown reasons. The V and J calls and clone size were taken over from that table, and D and trimming were inferred from the DNA. This sample is represented by 87,000 or so clones; 94% of them were singletons. Of the sample, roughly 0.29% is held by the ten largest clones.

With regard to this clone: What antigen it recognizes has not been identified. No quality values exist for individual bases; no much larger clone is one base distant.

Sorted unstimulated T cells and proliferating T cells recovered from mixed lymphocyte reactions underwent TCRbeta CDR3 sequencing. Fresh whole blood from approximately 10 HLA-typed healthy donors was used to isolate PBMCs. Unstimulated CD4+ non-regulatory T cells were FACS-sorted to map the origin of alloreactive clones. V gives up 0 bases and J gives up 4 bases, and the segment between their germline ends measures 12 bases. From the germline V gene, CDR1 is MGHRA and CDR2 is YSYEKL. Counted from cysteine to phenylalanine, this CDR3 has 15 amino acids. Only the CDR3 DNA stays, 45 bases, in frame from base 1.

Sequences were obtained from non-Treg CD4+ T cells sorted from blood. The label giving this sample's cell subset or site can be read as: FACS-sorted unstimulated CD4+ non-regulatory T cells. The sequence joins TRBV4-1 to TRBJ1-2, with TRBD1 as a weak D call on 6 bases. The TCR originated in a human donor in good health. CDR3 region: CASSQDWGLGYGYTF. The DNA reads TGCGCCAGCAGCCAAGATTGGGGGCTAGGCTATGGCTACACCTTC.